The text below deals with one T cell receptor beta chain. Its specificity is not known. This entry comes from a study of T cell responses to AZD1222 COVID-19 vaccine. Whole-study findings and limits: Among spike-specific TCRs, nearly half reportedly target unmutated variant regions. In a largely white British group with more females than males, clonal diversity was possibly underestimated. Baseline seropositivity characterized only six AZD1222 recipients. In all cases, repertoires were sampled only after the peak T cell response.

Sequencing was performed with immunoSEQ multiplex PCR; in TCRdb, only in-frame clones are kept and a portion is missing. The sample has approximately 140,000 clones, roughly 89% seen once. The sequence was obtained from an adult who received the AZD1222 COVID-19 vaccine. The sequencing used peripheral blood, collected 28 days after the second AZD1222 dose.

This CDR3 reads CASSPGWTGGQPQHF. For the CDR3, the DNA is TGTGCCAGCAGCCCTGGCTGGACAGGGGGTCAGCCCCAGCATTTT. The V gene is TRBV7-2, the J gene TRBJ1-5; 10 nucleotides align to TRBD1. V was pared by 5 bases and J by 6 bases, with 7 bases of the junction left unmatched. The germline V gene encodes CDR1 SGHTA and CDR2 FQGNSA. This CDR3 has 15 amino acids.